This passage covers 3 T cell receptor beta chains from one sample sequenced in a study of blood T cell repertoires in COVID-19. Assay: immunoSEQ multiplex PCR; the TCRdb copy retains only in-frame clones and omits some. The sample yields hundreds of thousands of clones, around 86% seen once. Sequenced material: peripheral blood. These receptors all come from a woman aged 25 to 39 with active or convalescent COVID-19.

For this clone: Other DNA sequences in this sample translate to the same CDR3. The rearrangement links TRBV5-1 to TRBJ1-6; 7 bases fit TRBD1. Germline loops: CDR1 SGHRS, CDR2 YFSETQ. There are 14 residues in the CDR3. Trimming took 0 bases from V and 8 from J; bases not matched to a gene: 2. CDR3 nucleotides: TGCGCCAGCAGCTTGGGACAGGGCGATTCACCCCTCCACTTT. It translates to CASSLGQGDSPLHF.

The genes are TRBV11-2 and TRBJ1-1, with D hard to call. The CDR3 is 11 amino acids. Germline V gene data show CDR1 as SGHAT and CDR2 as FQNNGV. V was cut by 6 bases and J by 7 bases, with 9 bases left in between. The CDR3 sequence is CASSSGIEAFF. The CDR3 coding sequence is TGTGCCAGCAGTTCCGGTATTGAAGCTTTCTTT.

The rearrangement uses TRBV5-1 and TRBJ2-5, with D possibly matching TRBD2 (5 bases). Germline assignment: CDR1 SGHRS and CDR2 YFSETQ. The CDR3 contains 15 residues. Trimming stripped 0 bases from V and 2 bases from J, with 11 bases between. The CDR3 here is CASSLAGRTQETQYF. CDR3 DNA: TGCGCCAGCAGCTTGGCCGGGCGGACTCAAGAGACCCAGTACTTC.